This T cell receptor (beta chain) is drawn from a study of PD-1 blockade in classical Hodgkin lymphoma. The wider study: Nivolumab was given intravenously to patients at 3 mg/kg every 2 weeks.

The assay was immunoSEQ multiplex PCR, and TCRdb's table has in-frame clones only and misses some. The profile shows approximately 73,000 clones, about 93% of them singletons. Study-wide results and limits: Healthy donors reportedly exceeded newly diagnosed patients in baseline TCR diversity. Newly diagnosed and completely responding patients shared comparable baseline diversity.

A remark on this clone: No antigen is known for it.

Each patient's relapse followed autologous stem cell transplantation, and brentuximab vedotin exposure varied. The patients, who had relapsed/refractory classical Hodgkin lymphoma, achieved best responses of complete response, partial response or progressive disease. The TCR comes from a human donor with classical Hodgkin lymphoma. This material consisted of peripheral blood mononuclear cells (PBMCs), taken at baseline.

CDR3 amino acids: CASSLVRGTGLTYEQYF. In DNA, the CDR3 is TGTGCCAGCAGCTTGGTTCGAGGGACAGGATTAACCTACGAGCAGTACTTC. The rearrangement links TRBV5-4 to TRBJ2-7, with 8 bases that match TRBD1. The J segment lost 2 bases and the V segment lost 0 bases, leaving 10 bases of the junction unmatched. The germline gives CDR1 SGHNT, CDR2 YYREEE (reference sequence). This CDR3 has 17 residues.